This T cell receptor (beta chain) was sequenced for a study of CXCR3-negative and CXCR3-positive naive CD8 T cells. Worth noting for this clonotype: Its target is not known.

From germline, CDR1 is SEHNR and CDR2 FQNEAQ (reference sequence). This CDR3 comprises 13 residues. Libraries were UMI-labeled 5' RACE TRB cDNA. Following a re-call of the 5' RACE reads, TCRdb has one entry per CDR3 protein and lacks DNA. This sample's table has 45,000 to 70,000 distinct CDR3 sequences. Study-wide results and limits: CXCR3 expression dropped partially after cryopreservation, and most assays relied on fresh PBMCs. Memory, not naive, CXCR3-negative and CXCR3-positive cells differed in TRBV-TRBJ usage.

The chain carries TRBV7-9 and TRBJ2-2; TCRdb's D call of TRBD2 is untestable without DNA. Sequenced: memory CD8+ T cells from blood. This sequence was found in a human donor in good health. Some clones in this sample may be carry-over from other donors' samples. CDR3: CASSSGLTGELFF.